The source of this TCR beta chain is a study of identical twins. Study-wide points: Insertions were reduced in abundant cord blood beta clonotypes but not in memory repertoires.

Unique molecular identifiers were present on the cDNA, which also gained a universal primer site by template switching. TCRdb passed the 5' RACE reads through MiXCR, listing each CDR3 protein once. Of nearly 650,000 distinct CDR3 sequences listed, about 7% are singletons. This clonotype was seen only a few times. As yet, its antigen is unknown. Germline CDR1 SGHTA, CDR2 FQGNSA. V lost 4 bases, J lost 3 bases, and 16 bases lay in between. This CDR3 is built from 16 residues. This sample was also put to use in a study of yellow fever vaccine responses in identical twins.

The gene calls are TRBV7-2 and TRBJ1-3; D unclear. This clonotype originated in a woman aged 18-30 years in good health. Sequenced material: PBMCs. The CDR3 DNA reads as TGTGCCAGCAGCTCGGGCCCCCCTTCAAATGGAAACACCATATATTTT. Translation: CASSSGPPSNGNTIYF.